The 19 T cell receptor beta chains listed next were all sequenced from one sample in a study of OX40 agonist ivuxolimab in advanced cancers. The repertoire was sequenced with immunoSEQ multiplex PCR; TCRdb's copy has only in-frame clones and lacks some. The sample records approximately 40,000 clones, 92% being singletons. The material was CD4+ or CD8+ T cells sorted from blood, obtained in a trial of the OX40 agonist ivuxolimab. The receptors derive from an adult with an advanced solid tumor such as melanoma, head and neck, liver or kidney cancer.

The chain combines TRBV7-7 with TRBJ2-1; D remains unclear. Trimming removed 0 bases at V and 3 bases at J, with 3 bases between. The CDR3 contains 13 residues. Germline V gives CDR1 SSHAT, CDR2 FNYEAQ (reference sequence). CDR3 in amino acids: CASSLALYNEQFF. As DNA, the CDR3 is TGTGCCAGCAGCTTAGCTCTCTACAATGAGCAGTTCTTC.

This rearrangement joins TRBV27 to TRBJ1-1; D is unclear. Germline V gives CDR1 MNHEY, CDR2 SMNVEV (reference sequence). Trimming pared 4 bases from V and 5 bases from J, leaving 11 bases between. The CDR3 is made up of 13 amino acids. CDR3 bases: TGTGCCAGCAGTTCCGACTCGGATACTGAAGCTTTCTTT. This codes for CASSSDSDTEAFF.

This clone was found once. This chain links TRBV4-3 with TRBJ2-1, with D tentatively TRBD2 (6 bases). The CDR3 extends over 15 amino acids. The V gene's germline CDR1 is LGHNA and CDR2 YSLEER. Trimming left V 0 bases short and J 2 bases short, with 8 bases between. The CDR3 DNA follows: TGCGCCAGCAGCCAAGACGGCGGGGCCTACAATGAGCAGTTCTTC. It encodes CASSQDGGAYNEQFF.

This chain links TRBV4-1 with TRBJ2-1; D is ambiguous. With 5 bases removed from V and 1 base from J, the gap between germline ends came to 15 bases. The CDR3 runs 16 residues. Germline V gene data show CDR1 as MGHRA and CDR2 as YSYEKL. CDR3 in amino acids: CASSCHFVRSYNEQFF. The CDR3 DNA is TGCGCCAGCAGCTGCCACTTCGTTCGGTCCTACAATGAGCAGTTCTTC.

The V and J genes are TRBV18 and TRBJ2-5; 7 bases align to TRBD1. V was pared by 3 bases and J by 4 bases, with 5 bases of the junction left unmatched. This CDR3 spans 14 amino acids. Germline CDR1 reads KGHSH; CDR2 reads LQKENI. CDR3 coding DNA: TGTGCCAGCTCACCGACAGGGAGAGTAGAGACCCAGTACTTC. Translated, it gives CASSPTGRVETQYF. The full variable domain, in which reference TRBV18 and TRBJ2-5 provide the parts outside the CDR3, is NAGVMQNPRHLVRRRGQEARLRCSPMKGHSHVYWYRQLPEEGLKFMVYLQKENIIDESGMPKERFSAEFPKEGPSILRIQQVVRGDSAAYFCASSPTGRVETQYFGPGTRLLVL.

The chain joins TRBV6-6 to TRBJ1-2; possible D gene TRBD1, 6 bases. V lost 0 bases, J lost 8 bases, and 16 bases lay in between. Germline V CDR1 and CDR2: MNHNY, SVGAGI (reference sequence). There are 15 residues in the CDR3. CDR3 DNA sequence: TGTGCCAGCAGTTACTCCGGGGGCGCTATGGAAGGCTACACCTTC. It specifies CASSYSGGAMEGYTF.

This chain links TRBV28 with TRBJ1-1; the D is unclear. This CDR3 is 16 amino acids long. Trimming removed 4 bases from V and 2 bases from J, with 17 bases in between. Germline CDR1 and CDR2: MDHEN and SYDVKM. CDR3 nucleotides: TGTGCCAGCAGTTACCCCCCCGGGGATACTAACACTGAAGCTTTCTTT. Translated: CASSYPPGDTNTEAFF.

This chain links TRBV13 with TRBJ2-2; the D gene is possibly TRBD2 (5 bases). V lost 3 bases to trimming and J lost 4 bases, with 12 bases between them. The CDR3 consists of 15 residues. From germline, CDR1 is PRHDT and CDR2 FYEKMQ (reference sequence). CDR3 DNA sequence: TGTGCCAGCAGCTTGGGTAGGGCGGGCACCGGGGAGCTGTTTTTT. Translating it yields CASSLGRAGTGELFF.

The sample holds one count of this clone. This likely came from a read error, as a far larger clone is one base away. The CDR3 reads CASSVGGTGDDGYTF. The CDR3 nucleotides read TGTGCCAGCAGCGTAGGGGGGACAGGAGATGATGGCTACACCTTC. This sequence joins TRBV9 and TRBJ1-2; TRBD1 matches at 8 bases. Unmatched junction bases numbered 7, after V lost 0 bases and J lost 6 bases. Germline CDR1 SGDLS, CDR2 YYNGEE. This CDR3 contains 15 residues.

The chain couples TRBV5-6 to TRBJ2-2; tentative D call: TRBD2 (6 bases). The length of the CDR3 is 16 residues. Germline V gives CDR1 SGHDT, CDR2 YYEEEE. Trimming took 4 bases from V and 3 from J, leaving 16 bases between them. CDR3 sequence reads: CASSPLPRRDTGELFF. As DNA, the CDR3 is TGTGCCAGCAGCCCCCTCCCTAGGAGGGACACCGGGGAGCTGTTTTTT.

The chain is built from TRBV2 and TRBJ2-5; 8 positions match TRBD2. V shed 4 bases, J shed 2 bases, and the junction held 15 bases outside the gene matches. This CDR3 comprises 18 residues. Per the germline V gene, CDR1 is SNHLY and CDR2 is FYNNEI. CDR3 sequence reads: CASSGLAGNKPTQETQYF. CDR3 nucleotides: TGTGCCAGCAGTGGGCTAGCGGGCAACAAACCCACTCAAGAGACCCAGTACTTC.

The chain uses TRBV19 and TRBJ2-3; 11 nucleotides align to TRBD2. CDR3 length: 15 amino acids. Trimming removed 8 bases from V and 3 bases from J; junction bases left unmatched: 7. Germline CDR1 reads LNHDA; CDR2 reads SQIVND (reference sequence). This chain's CDR3 is CASSPSGRWTDTQYF. CDR3 in DNA: TGTGCCAGTTCGCCTAGCGGGAGGTGGACAGATACGCAGTATTTT.

This clone has only one observation. CDR3 coding DNA: TGTGCCAGTAGTATAGTGAGGGACAGGGTGCAGCCCCAGCATTTT. Protein sequence: CASSIVRDRVQPQHF. This chain connects TRBV19 to TRBJ1-5, with 9 bases matching TRBD1. The CDR3 sequence is 15 residues long. Germline V gene lookup returns CDR1 LNHDA and CDR2 SQIVND (reference sequence). The V segment lost 1 base and the J segment 7 bases; nucleotides outside the gene matches: 5.

This CDR3 reads CASSQSYTDTQYF. The CDR3, as DNA: TGTGCCAGCAGCCAATCTTACACAGATACGCAGTATTTT. The chain couples TRBV16 to TRBJ2-3, with D unresolved. Looked up from germline, CDR1 is KGHSY and CDR2 is FQNENV. The length of the CDR3 is 13 residues. The ends were cut back, 0 bases at V and 2 bases at J, with 3 bases in the middle.

The chain is built from TRBV4-2 and TRBJ2-3; the D gene is possibly TRBD2 (6 bases). Trimming removed 0 bases at V and 2 bases at J, with 9 bases between. Germline CDR1 is LGHNA and CDR2 is YNFKEQ. The CDR3 is 15 amino acids. The CDR3 loop is CASSQEEGYTDTQYF. Written as DNA, the CDR3 is TGTGCCAGCAGCCAAGAGGAGGGATACACAGATACGCAGTATTTT.

V usage is TRBV4-3 and J usage is TRBJ2-1, with unresolved D. The V end lost 1 base, the J end lost 8 bases, and 12 bases lay between the germline ends. This CDR3 is 14 amino acids long. Germline V gene sequence: CDR1 LGHNA, CDR2 YSLEER. CDR3 in DNA: TGCGCCAGCAGCCAAGGGGGTGTTGCCCATGAGCAGTTCTTC. Its protein product is CASSQGGVAHEQFF.

J is TRBJ2-7 and V is TRBV19; weak D call: TRBD2 (6 bases). The CDR3 contains 13 residues. Trimming took off 3 bases at V and 12 bases at J, with 18 bases between the two ends. The germline gives CDR1 LNHDA, CDR2 SQIVND (reference sequence). The CDR3 loop reads CASSIAGPPPGYF. The CDR3 DNA reads TGTGCCAGTAGTATCGCGGGACCACCTCCAGGGTACTTC.

The rearrangement joins TRBV6-4 to TRBJ1-1; unclear D gene. Trimming took 2 bases from V and 9 from J, leaving 7 bases between them. CDR3 size: 11 residues. CDR1 is MRHNA, CDR2 SNTAGT, per germline. CDR3: CASSDGRQAFF. CDR3 bases: TGTGCCAGCAGTGACGGGAGGCAAGCTTTCTTT.

DNA of the CDR3: TGTGCCAGCAGTGGGGTGGCGGGCGATGAGCAGTTCTTC. Protein sequence: CASSGVAGDEQFF. This chain uses TRBV6-5 with TRBJ2-1, with D tentatively TRBD2 (5 bases). Trimming stripped 5 bases from V and 8 bases from J, with 13 bases between. CDR3 length equals 13 residues. CDR1 and CDR2 (germline): MNHEY, SVGAGI.